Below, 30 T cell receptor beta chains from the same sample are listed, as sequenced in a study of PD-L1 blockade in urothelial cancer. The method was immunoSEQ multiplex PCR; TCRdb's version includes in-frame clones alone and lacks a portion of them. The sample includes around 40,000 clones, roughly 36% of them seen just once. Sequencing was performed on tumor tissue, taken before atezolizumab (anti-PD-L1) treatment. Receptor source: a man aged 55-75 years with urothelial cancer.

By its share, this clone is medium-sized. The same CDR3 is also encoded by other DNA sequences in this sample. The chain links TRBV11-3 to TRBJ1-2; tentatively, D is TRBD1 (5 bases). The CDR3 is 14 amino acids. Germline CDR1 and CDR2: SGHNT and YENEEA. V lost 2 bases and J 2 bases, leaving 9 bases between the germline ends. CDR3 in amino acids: CASSLTGTNYGYTF. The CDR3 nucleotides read TGTGCCAGCAGCTTAACCGGGACCAACTATGGCTACACCTTC. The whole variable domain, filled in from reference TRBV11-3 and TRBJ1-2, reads EAGVVQSPRYKIIEKKQPVAFWCNPISGHNTLYWYLQNLGQGPELLIRYENEEAVDDSQLPKDRFSAERLKGVDSTLKIQPAELGDSAVYLCASSLTGTNYGYTFGSGTRLTVV.

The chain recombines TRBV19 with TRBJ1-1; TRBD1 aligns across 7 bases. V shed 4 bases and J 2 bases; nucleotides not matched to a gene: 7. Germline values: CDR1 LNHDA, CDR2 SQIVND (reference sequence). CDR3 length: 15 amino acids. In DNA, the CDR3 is TGTGCCAGTAGTAGGGACAGCGGCCCCAACACTGAAGCTTTCTTT. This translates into CASSRDSGPNTEAFF.

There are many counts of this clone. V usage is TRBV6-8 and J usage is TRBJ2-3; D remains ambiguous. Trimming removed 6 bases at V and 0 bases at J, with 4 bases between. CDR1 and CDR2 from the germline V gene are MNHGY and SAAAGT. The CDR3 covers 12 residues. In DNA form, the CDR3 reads TGTGCCAGCAGGGGTAGCACAGATACGCAGTATTTT. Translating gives CASRGSTDTQYF.

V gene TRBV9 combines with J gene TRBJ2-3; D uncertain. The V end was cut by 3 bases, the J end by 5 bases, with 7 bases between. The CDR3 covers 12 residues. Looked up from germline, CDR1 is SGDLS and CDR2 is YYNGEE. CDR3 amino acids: CASSASVDTQYF. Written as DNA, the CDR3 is TGTGCCAGCAGCGCCAGCGTAGATACGCAGTATTTT.

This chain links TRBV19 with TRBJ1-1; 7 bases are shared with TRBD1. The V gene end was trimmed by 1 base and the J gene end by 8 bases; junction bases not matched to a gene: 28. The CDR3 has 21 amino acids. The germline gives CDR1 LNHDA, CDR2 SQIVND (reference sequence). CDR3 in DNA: TGTGCCAGTAGTATAGCCTCGCCTCAGCCCAGGACAGGAATCTTCGTTCGCGAAGCTTTCTTT. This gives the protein CASSIASPQPRTGIFVREAFF.

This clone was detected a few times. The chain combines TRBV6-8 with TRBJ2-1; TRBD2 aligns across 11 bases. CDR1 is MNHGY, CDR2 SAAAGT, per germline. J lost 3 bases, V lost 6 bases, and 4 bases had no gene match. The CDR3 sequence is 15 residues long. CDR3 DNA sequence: TGTGCCAGCAGCGTAGCGGGGGGGCTCTACAATGAGCAGTTCTTC. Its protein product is CASSVAGGLYNEQFF.

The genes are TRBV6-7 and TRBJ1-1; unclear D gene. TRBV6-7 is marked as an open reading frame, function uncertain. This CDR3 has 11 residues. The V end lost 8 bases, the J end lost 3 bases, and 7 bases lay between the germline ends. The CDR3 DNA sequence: TGTGCCAGCCGTCGAGACACTGAAGCTTTCTTT. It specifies CASRRDTEAFF.

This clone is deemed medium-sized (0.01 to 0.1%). CDR3 in DNA: TGCGCCAGCAGCTCCCGACTAGCGGGGGGGGAGACAGATACGCAGTATTTT. Translated, it gives CASSSRLAGGETDTQYF. The V gene is TRBV5-1, the J gene TRBJ2-3; 14 positions match TRBD2. Germline CDR1 SGHRS, CDR2 YFSETQ. Trimming removed 3 bases from V and 3 bases from J; junction bases left unmatched: 6. The CDR3 length is 17 residues. Drawing the rest from reference TRBV5-1 and TRBJ2-3, the complete variable domain is KAGVTQTPRYLIKTRGQQVTLSCSPISGHRSVSWYQQTPGQGLQFLFEYFSETQRNKGNFPGRFSGRQFSNSRSEMNVSTLELGDSALYLCASSSRLAGGETDTQYFGPGTRLTVL.

The CDR3 DNA reads as TGCGCCAGCAGGGAGGGGGGACTAGCGGGAGCTTCGGAGACCCAGTACTTC. It translates to CASREGGLAGASETQYF. This rearrangement joins TRBV5-1 to TRBJ2-5; 14 bases are shared with TRBD2. In germline, CDR1 is SGHRS, CDR2 YFSETQ. Trimming at V came to 5 bases and at J to 5 bases, leaving 11 bases not matched to a gene. This CDR3 spans 17 amino acids.

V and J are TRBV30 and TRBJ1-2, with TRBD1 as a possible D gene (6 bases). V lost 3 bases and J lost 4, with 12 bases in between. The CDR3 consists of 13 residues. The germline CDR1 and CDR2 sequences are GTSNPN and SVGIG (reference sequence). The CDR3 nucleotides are TGTGCCTGGAGGAGACAGGTACCCTATGGCTACACCTTC. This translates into CAWRRQVPYGYTF.

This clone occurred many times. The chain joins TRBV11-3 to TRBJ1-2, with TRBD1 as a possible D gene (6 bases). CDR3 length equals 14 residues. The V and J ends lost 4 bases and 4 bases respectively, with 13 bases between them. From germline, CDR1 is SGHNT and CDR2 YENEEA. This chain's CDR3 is CASSSEGRGYGYTF. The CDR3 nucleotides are TGTGCCAGCAGCTCGGAAGGCAGGGGCTATGGCTACACCTTC.

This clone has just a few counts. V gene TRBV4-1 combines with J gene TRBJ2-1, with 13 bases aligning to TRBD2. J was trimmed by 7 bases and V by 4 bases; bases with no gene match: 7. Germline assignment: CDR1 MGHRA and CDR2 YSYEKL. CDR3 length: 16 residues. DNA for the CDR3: TGCGCCAGCAGCCCCCTAAGGACTAGCGGGAGTAATGAGCAGTTCTTC. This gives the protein CASSPLRTSGSNEQFF.

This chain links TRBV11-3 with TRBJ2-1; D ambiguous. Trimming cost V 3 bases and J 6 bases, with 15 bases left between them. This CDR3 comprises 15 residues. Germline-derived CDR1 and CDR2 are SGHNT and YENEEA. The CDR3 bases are TGTGCCAGCAGCTTGGACCCAGCCTCGGGCAATGAGCAGTTCTTC. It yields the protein CASSLDPASGNEQFF.

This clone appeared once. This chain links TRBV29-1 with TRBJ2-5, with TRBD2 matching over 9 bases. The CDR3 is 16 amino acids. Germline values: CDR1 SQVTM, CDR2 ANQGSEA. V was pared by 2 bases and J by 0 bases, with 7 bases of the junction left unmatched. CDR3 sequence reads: CSVEPAASGNQETQYF. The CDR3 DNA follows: TGCAGCGTTGAACCGGCGGCTAGCGGGAACCAAGAGACCCAGTACTTC.

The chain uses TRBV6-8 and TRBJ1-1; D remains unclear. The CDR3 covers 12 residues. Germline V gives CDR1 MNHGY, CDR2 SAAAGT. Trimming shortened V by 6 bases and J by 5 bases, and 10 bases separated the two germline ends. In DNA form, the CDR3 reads TGTGCCAGCAGCCCAGGACCTACTGAAGCTTTCTTT. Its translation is CASSPGPTEAFF.

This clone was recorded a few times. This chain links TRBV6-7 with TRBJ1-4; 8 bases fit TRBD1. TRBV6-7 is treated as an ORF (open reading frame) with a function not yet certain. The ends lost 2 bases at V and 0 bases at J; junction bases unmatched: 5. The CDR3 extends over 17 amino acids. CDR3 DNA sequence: TGTGCCAGCAGTTACCCCAGGGGGCCTACAACTAATGAAAAACTGTTTTTT. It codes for CASSYPRGPTTNEKLFF.

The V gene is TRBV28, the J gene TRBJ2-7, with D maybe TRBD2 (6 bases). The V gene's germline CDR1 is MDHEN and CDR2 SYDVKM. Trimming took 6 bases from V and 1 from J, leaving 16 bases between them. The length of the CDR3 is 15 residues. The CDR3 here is CASSTFAGISYEQYF. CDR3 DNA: TGTGCCAGCAGCACGTTTGCGGGGATTTCCTACGAGCAGTACTTC.

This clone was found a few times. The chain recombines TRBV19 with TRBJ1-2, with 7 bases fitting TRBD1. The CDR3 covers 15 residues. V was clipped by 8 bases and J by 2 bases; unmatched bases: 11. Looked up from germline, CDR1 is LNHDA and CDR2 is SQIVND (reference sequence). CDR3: CASSWTGQINYGYTF. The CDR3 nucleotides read TGTGCCAGTTCCTGGACAGGCCAGATAAACTATGGCTACACCTTC.

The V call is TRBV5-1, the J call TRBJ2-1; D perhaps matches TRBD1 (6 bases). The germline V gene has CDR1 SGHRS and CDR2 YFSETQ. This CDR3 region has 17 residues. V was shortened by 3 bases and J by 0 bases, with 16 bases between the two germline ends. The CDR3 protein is CASSSVGAGRSYNEQFF. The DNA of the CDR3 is TGCGCCAGCAGCTCGGTGGGGGCAGGTCGCTCCTACAATGAGCAGTTCTTC. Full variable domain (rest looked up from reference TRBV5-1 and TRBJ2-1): KAGVTQTPRYLIKTRGQQVTLSCSPISGHRSVSWYQQTPGQGLQFLFEYFSETQRNKGNFPGRFSGRQFSNSRSEMNVSTLELGDSALYLCASSSVGAGRSYNEQFFGPGTRLTVL.

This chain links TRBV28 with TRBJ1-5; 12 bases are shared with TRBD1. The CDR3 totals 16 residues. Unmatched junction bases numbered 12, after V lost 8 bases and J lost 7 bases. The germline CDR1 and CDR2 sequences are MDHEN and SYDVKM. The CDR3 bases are TGTGCCAGCGGGGGTCTGGGACAGGGGGCGCGGCAGCCCCAGCATTTT. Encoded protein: CASGGLGQGARQPQHF.

CDR3 nucleotide sequence: TGTGCCAGCAGCGTAGATCTACAGACTGAAGCTTTCTTT. Translating it yields CASSVDLQTEAFF. The J gene is TRBJ1-1, the V gene TRBV9; D is undetermined. The ends were cut back, 0 bases at V and 5 bases at J, with 8 bases in the middle. CDR1 is SGDLS, CDR2 YYNGEE, per germline. This CDR3 has 13 residues.

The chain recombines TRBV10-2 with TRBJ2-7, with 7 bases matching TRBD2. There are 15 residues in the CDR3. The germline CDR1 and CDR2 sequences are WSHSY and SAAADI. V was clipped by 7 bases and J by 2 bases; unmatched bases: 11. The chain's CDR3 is CASKGAVGGTYEQYF. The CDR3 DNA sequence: TGCGCCAGCAAAGGGGCTGTGGGGGGGACCTACGAGCAGTACTTC.

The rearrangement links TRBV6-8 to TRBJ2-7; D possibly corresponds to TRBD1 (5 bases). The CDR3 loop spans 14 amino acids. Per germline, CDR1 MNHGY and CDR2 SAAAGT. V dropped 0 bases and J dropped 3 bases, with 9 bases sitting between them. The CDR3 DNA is TGTGCCAGCAGTTACTCGAGGCAGGGCTACGAGCAGTACTTC. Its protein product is CASSYSRQGYEQYF.

This chain's CDR3 is CASSPSAYEQFF. The CDR3 coding sequence is TGTGCCAGCTCACCATCGGCCTATGAGCAGTTCTTC. The chain joins TRBV18 to TRBJ2-1, with unresolved D. CDR1 and CDR2 from the germline V gene are KGHSH and LQKENI. V gave up 2 bases and J gave up 8 bases, with 7 bases separating them. The CDR3 has 12 amino acids.

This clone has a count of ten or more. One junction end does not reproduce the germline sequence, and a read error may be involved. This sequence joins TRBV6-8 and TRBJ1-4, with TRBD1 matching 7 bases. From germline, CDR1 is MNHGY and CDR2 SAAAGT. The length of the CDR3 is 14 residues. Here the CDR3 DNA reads TGTGCCATCAGTACAGGGGCCTATAATGAAAAACTGTTTTTT. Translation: CAISTGAYNEKLFF.

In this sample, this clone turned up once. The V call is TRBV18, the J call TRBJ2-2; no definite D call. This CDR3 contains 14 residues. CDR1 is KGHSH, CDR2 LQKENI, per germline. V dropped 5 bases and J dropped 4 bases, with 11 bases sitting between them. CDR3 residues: CASSSDVRTGELFF. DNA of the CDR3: TGTGCCAGCTCATCGGACGTACGCACCGGGGAGCTGTTTTTT.

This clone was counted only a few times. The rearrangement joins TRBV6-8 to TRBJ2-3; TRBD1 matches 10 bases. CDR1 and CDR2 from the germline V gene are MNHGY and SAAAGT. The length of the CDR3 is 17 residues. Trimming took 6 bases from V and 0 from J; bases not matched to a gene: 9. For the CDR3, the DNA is TGTGCCAGCAGAAGGACAGGGGGGAAATCTAGCACAGATACGCAGTATTTT. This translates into CASRRTGGKSSTDTQYF.

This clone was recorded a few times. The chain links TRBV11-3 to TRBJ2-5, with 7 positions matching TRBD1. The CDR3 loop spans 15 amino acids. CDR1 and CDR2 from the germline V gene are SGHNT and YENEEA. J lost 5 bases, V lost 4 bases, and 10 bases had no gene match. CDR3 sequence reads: CASSWGDRARETQYF. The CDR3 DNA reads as TGTGCCAGCAGCTGGGGAGACAGGGCCCGCGAGACCCAGTACTTC.

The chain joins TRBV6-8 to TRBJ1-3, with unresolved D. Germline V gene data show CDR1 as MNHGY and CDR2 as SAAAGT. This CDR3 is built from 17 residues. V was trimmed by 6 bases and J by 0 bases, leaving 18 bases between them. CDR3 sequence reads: CASSPGRQLPSGNTIYF. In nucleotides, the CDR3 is TGTGCCAGCAGCCCCGGGCGGCAACTCCCCTCTGGAAACACCATATATTTT.

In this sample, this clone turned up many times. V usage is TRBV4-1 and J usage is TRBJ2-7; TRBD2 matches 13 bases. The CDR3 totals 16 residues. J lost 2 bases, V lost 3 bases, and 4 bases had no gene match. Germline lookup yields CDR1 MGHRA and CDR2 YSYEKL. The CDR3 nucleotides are TGCGCCAGCAGCCATCCCACTAGCGGGGGGGCCTACGAGCAGTACTTC. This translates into CASSHPTSGGAYEQYF.